This TCR beta chain was obtained from a study of T-cell memory formation after mild COVID-19 (dated by TCRdb to the early 2020s). About the full investigation: Most TCR sequence clusters were specific to one of the two donors. The cohort was made up of two young adult volunteers, one female and one male, who were previously healthy. In two donors, T-cell clones that expanded and contracted after mild COVID-19 were tracked by sequencing TCRalpha and TCRbeta repertoires over time. Overall study outcomes, separate from this receptor: The study covered only a couple of mild cases, and larger cohorts including severe cases with pre-infection samples were considered necessary. Clones contracting from day 15 to 85 had balanced CD4/CD8 phenotypes, while a second wave expanding from day 15 to 37 was biased towards CD4+. Contracting CD4+ clones were located mainly in the CM and EM memory subsets, whereas CD8+ clones were found to be enriched in EMRA. Whether the second-wave clones peaking on day 37 were SARS-CoV-2 specific was not confirmed. Some responding clones were found in pre-infection memory, which suggests that pre-existing cross-reactive memory T cells took part in the SARS-CoV-2 response.

Ficoll-Paque density gradient centrifugation was the method used to isolate PBMCs. To note about this clonotype: Its recognized antigen is unknown. Base qualities are not at hand, and no much larger clone is one base apart.

V is shortened by 3 bases, J by 3 bases, and the region joining them spans 12 bases. Looking up the germline V gene yields CDR1 SGHRS and CDR2 YFSETQ. Inclusive of the bounding cysteine and phenylalanine, the CDR3 is 15 residues long. Just CDR3 DNA is preserved here, 45 bases in frame from base 1. The sample was run on an Illumina NovaSeq 6000. TCRalpha and TCRbeta cDNA libraries were constructed by 5'RACE with constant-segment primers, with sample barcodes and unique molecular identifiers being introduced. Trizol reagent was used to extract RNA from every sample. Library amplification was performed in two PCR steps, and a second sample barcode and Illumina TruSeq adapters were introduced in the second step. The libraries were sequenced on an Illumina NovaSeq using 2 x 150 bp paired-end reads. As for how the authors treated the data: Reads were demultiplexed and collapsed into UMI-guided consensus sequences with migec v1.2.7. Using mixcr v2.1.11, the UMI consensuses were aligned to TRA and TRB V and J templates and assembled into clonotypes. A clonotype was counted as expanded or contracted only when both edgeR and NoisET called the clonotype significant, with the noise models trained on biological replicates. For edgeR calls, the thresholds were a false discovery rate-adjusted p below 0.01 and a log2 fold-change of 1. As an exploratory analysis of dynamics, PCA with hierarchical clustering was applied to max-normalized trajectories of the 1000 most abundant clonotypes. Separately sequenced CD4+ and CD8+ repertoires were used to assign the CD4 or CD8 phenotype of responding clones. TCRdb passed the public sequencing reads through fastp at Q25 and MiXCR, retaining productive beta sequences. Rows matching on CDR3 protein sequence are summarized as one entry with the most common DNA and genes. The V and J calls shown here were made by TCRdb, not taken from the authors' results. The sample profile shows around 400,000 distinct CDR3 sequences; approximately 24% of them were found once. The ten largest clones add up to around 8.1% of the sample.

The receptor comes from an adult woman who had mild COVID-19 (a few samples of this study predate the infection). The sample titles of this study are shuffled in the database, so cell type and time point are left out; the donor was told from shared clones. Sequenced: PBMCs or a T cell subset sorted from them (not recorded which). The chain is made from TRBV5-1 and TRBJ2-2; the D gene cannot be resolved reliably. The CDR3 amino acid sequence is: CASSWTPSDTGELFF. The DNA sequence is TGCGCCAGCAGCTGGACCCCGAGCGACACCGGGGAGCTGTTTTTT. Outside the CDR3, residues come from the reference TRBV5-1 and TRBJ2-2 proteins, so the full variable domain is: KAGVTQTPRYLIKTRGQQVTLSCSPISGHRSVSWYQQTPGQGLQFLFEYFSETQRNKGNFPGRFSGRQFSNSRSEMNVSTLELGDSALYLCASSWTPSDTGELFFGEGSRLTVL.